The TCR beta chain described here comes from a study of T cell responses to AZD1222 COVID-19 vaccine. Regarding the study as a whole: Vaccine-related CD4 TCRs covered spike, predominating at 160-218 and 743-854. Baseline serostatus was positive in only six AZD1222 recipients. Clonal diversity was possibly underestimated, and white British individuals and females predominated among donors.

This table comes from immunoSEQ multiplex PCR, and its TCRdb copy is limited to in-frame clones, with some not included. The sample comprises roughly 110,000 clones, 75% to 95% of which are singletons, and around 6.6% rests with the top ten. Some second doses came at about 4 weeks and others at about 12 weeks; these were pooled. Note on this clone: Its antigen is still unknown.

The ends lost 3 bases at V and 12 bases at J; junction bases unmatched: 12. Germline lookup yields CDR1 MDHEN and CDR2 SYDVKM. CDR3 length: 14 residues. The source of this sequence is an adult who received the AZD1222 COVID-19 vaccine. This specimen was peripheral blood, taken 28 days after the second AZD1222 dose. The gene calls are TRBV28 and TRBJ2-7; 9 bases match TRBD2. CDR3 sequence: CASSFKLAGPMAYF. The DNA for the CDR3 is TGTGCCAGCAGTTTCAAACTAGCGGGCCCCATGGCGTACTTC.